The sequence of this TCR beta chain was determined in a study of blood T cell repertoires in COVID-19. About the study: In each case, the material was cDNA or gDNA derived from T cells, B-cell-depleted T cells, or PBMCs.

In the authors' methods: Estimated nucleated cell counts came from reference gene primer amplification. Measured with immunoSEQ multiplex PCR; TCRdb has only the in-frame clones, and not every one. That table is the source of V, J and clone size, and D and trimming were worked out from the DNA. The table records 200,000 to 250,000 clones, approximately 86% of them present only once. Living in 20 to 30 US areas, the participants were between 18 and 89 years of age. After removal of 5 bases from V and 4 bases from J, the junction contained 10 bases not matched to a gene. Germline V lookup: CDR1 SEHNR, CDR2 FQNEAQ (reference sequence). CDR3 length: 16 residues.

Material for sequencing was PBMCs or T cells enriched from blood (not recorded which). The receptor comes from a man younger than 30 with acute COVID-19. This sequence joins TRBV7-9 and TRBJ2-2; 7 nucleotides line up with TRBD2. The CDR3 bases are TGTGCCAGCAGCCCCACGGGGGGAGAGGGCACCGGGGAGCTGTTTTTT. As protein: CASSPTGGEGTGELFF. The whole variable domain, filled in from reference TRBV7-9 and TRBJ2-2, reads DTGVSQNPRHKITKRGQNVTFRCDPISEHNRLYWYRQTLGQGPEFLTYFQNEAQLEKSRLLSDRFSAERPKGSFSTLEIQRTEQGDSAMYLCASSPTGGEGTGELFFGEGSRLTVL.